This TCR beta chain was sequenced during a study of OX40 agonist ivuxolimab in advanced cancers. Losses at the gene ends were 3 bases for V and 4 bases for J; bases not matched to a gene: 11. Germline assignment: CDR1 MGHDK and CDR2 SYGVNS. The CDR3 totals 17 residues. The repertoire was sequenced with immunoSEQ multiplex PCR; TCRdb's copy has only in-frame clones and lacks some. This table holds 65,000 to 85,000 clones, around 82% found once. The sample here was CD4+ or CD8+ T cells sorted from blood, taken in a trial of the OX40 agonist ivuxolimab. The chain couples TRBV25-1 to TRBJ2-3, with TRBD2 matching over 9 bases. This TCR derives from an adult with an advanced solid tumor such as melanoma, head and neck, liver or kidney cancer. CDR3 nucleotides: TGTGCCAGCAGTGAGGCACCGGGCGGGAGGGCCTCAGATACGCAGTATTTT. Translating it yields CASSEAPGGRASDTQYF. The full variable domain, in which reference TRBV25-1 and TRBJ2-3 provide the parts outside the CDR3, is EADIYQTPRYLVIGTGKKITLECSQTMGHDKMYWYQQDPGMELHLIHYSYGVNSTEKGDLSSESTVSRIRTEHFPLTLESARPSHTSQYLCASSEAPGGRASDTQYFGPGTRLTVL.